This is a list of T cell receptor beta chains from one sample in a study of CD8 T cells in Susac syndrome. MiXCR was run by TCRdb on the immunoSEQ multiplex PCR reads, yielding one entry per CDR3 protein. The table records around 170,000 distinct CDR3 sequences, roughly 94% of them present only once. The specimen sequenced was CD4+ T cells from PBMCs. The origin of the receptors is a human donor with Susac syndrome. Each CDR3 is given with its conserved first and last residue. The D gene is left open where the match is weak. Some rows have no size entry. The others give once, few or many, or a class for an expanded clone.

d_gene	v_gene	abundance	j_gene	CDR3aa	CDR3nt
NA	TRBV20-1	NA	TRBJ2-7	CSAYSGKDYEQYF	TGCAGTGCTTATAGCGGTAAAGACTACGAGCAGTACTTC
NA	TRBV28	few	TRBJ2-6	CASSSRSGANVLTF	TGTGCCAGCAGTTCCCGCTCTGGGGCCAACGTCCTGACTTTC
TRBD1	TRBV30	NA	TRBJ1-1	CAWGQGSNTEAFF	TGTGCCTGGGGACAGGGGAGTAATACTGAAGCTTTCTTT
NA	TRBV6-5	NA	TRBJ2-3	CASSSGLGTDTQYF	TGTGCCAGCAGTTCGGGACTGGGCACAGATACGCAGTATTTT
TRBD2	TRBV18	NA	TRBJ2-3	CASSPAGGRSSTDTQYF	TGTGCCAGCTCACCGGCGGGGGGACGATCTAGCACAGATACGCAGTATTTT
TRBD1	TRBV18	NA	TRBJ2-1	CASSPPSRGSGNEQFF	TGTGCCAGCTCACCACCGTCCAGGGGGTCGGGAAATGAGCAGTTCTTC
NA	TRBV7-9	few	TRBJ1-4	CASSLPNEKLFF	TGTGCCAGCAGCTTACCTAATGAAAAACTGTTTTTT
NA	TRBV2	NA	TRBJ2-7	CASGLQGFYEQYF	TGTGCCAGCGGATTACAGGGCTTTTACGAGCAGTACTTC
NA	TRBV4-3	NA	TRBJ2-7	CASSQGEGYPWDEQYF	TGCGCCAGCAGCCAAGGAGAGGGGTACCCCTGGGACGAGCAGTACTTC
NA	TRBV12-3/TRBV12-4	NA	TRBJ2-7	CAGRAGLLVTEQYF	TGTGCCGGCCGGGCGGGACTCCTTGTTACGGAGCAGTACTTC
TRBD1	TRBV14	NA	TRBJ1-1	CASSQDRTGRSEAFF	TGTGCCAGCAGCCAAGACAGGACAGGGCGCTCAGAAGCTTTCTTT
TRBD2	TRBV19	once	TRBJ2-5	CASSIVAGGLQETQYF	TGTGCCAGTAGTATTGTAGCGGGGGGCTTACAAGAGACCCAGTACTTC
NA	TRBV30	NA	TRBJ1-6	CAWSVKAKPGVEKGSPLHF	TGTGCCTGGAGTGTCAAGGCCAAACCGGGGGTCGAGAAGGGTTCACCCCTCCACTTT
TRBD1	TRBV2	NA	TRBJ2-3	CASSRDRGPSDTQYF	TGTGCCAGCAGTCGGGACAGGGGGCCATCAGATACGCAGTATTTT
NA	TRBV20-1	NA	TRBJ1-5	CSAVASHPNQPQHF	TGCAGTGCTGTGGCCTCCCACCCCAATCAGCCCCAGCATTTT
NA	TRBV29-1	NA	TRBJ1-2	CSVELGNGYTF	TGCAGCGTTGAGTTGGGAAATGGCTACACCTTC
TRBD2	TRBV20-1	once	TRBJ2-1	CSARDETSGGRGQFF	TGCAGTGCTAGAGATGAAACTAGCGGGGGTAGGGGGCAGTTCTTC
TRBD1	TRBV7-8	NA	TRBJ1-2	CASSSQGASYGYTF	TGTGCCAGCAGCTCGCAGGGGGCGAGCTATGGCTACACCTTC
NA	TRBV12-3/TRBV12-4	NA	TRBJ2-1	CASSLQGVSYNEQFF	TGTGCCAGCAGCTTGCAGGGAGTCTCCTACAATGAGCAGTTCTTC
NA	TRBV20-1	NA	TRBJ1-2	CSAKERGGDYGYTF	TGCAGTGCCAAGGAACGGGGGGGGGACTATGGCTACACCTTC
NA	TRBV6-5	NA	TRBJ2-7	CASSYLQDSYEQYF	TGTGCCAGCAGTTACCTACAGGACTCCTACGAGCAGTACTTC
TRBD2	TRBV5-1	NA	TRBJ2-1	CASSLGGGSDEQFF	TGCGCCAGCAGCTTGGGCGGGGGAAGCGATGAGCAGTTCTTC
TRBD2	TRBV3-1	NA	TRBJ2-2	CASSPGGKGTGELFF	TGTGCCAGCAGCCCGGGGGGGAAGGGAACCGGGGAGCTGTTTTTT
NA	TRBV6-2/TRBV6-3	NA	TRBJ1-5	CASTDTGQPQHF	TGTGCCAGCACAGATACGGGGCAGCCCCAGCATTTT
NA	TRBV5-6	NA	TRBJ2-7	CASRRFWGSYEQYF	TGTGCCAGCAGGCGCTTTTGGGGCTCCTACGAGCAGTACTTC
NA	TRBV6-2/TRBV6-3	few	TRBJ2-7	CASSDSYEQYF	TGTGCCAGCAGTGACTCCTACGAGCAGTACTTC
NA	TRBV7-6	NA	TRBJ1-3	CASSQQGLGTSGNTIYF	TGTGCCAGCAGCCAACAGGGTTTAGGGACCTCTGGAAACACCATATATTTT
NA	TRBV5-1	NA	TRBJ1-2	CASRQTSRTPDGYTF	TGCGCCAGCAGACAAACTTCGCGGACGCCGGATGGCTACACCTTC
NA	TRBV5-6	NA	TRBJ1-2	CASSLRGIGGYTF	TGTGCCAGCAGCTTGCGGGGAATAGGGGGCTACACCTTC
NA	TRBV6-5	NA	TRBJ2-3	CASSYWQGGGDTQYF	TGTGCCAGCAGTTACTGGCAGGGGGGCGGAGATACGCAGTATTTT
NA	TRBV7-9	NA	TRBJ2-5	CASSRIGGKETQYF	TGTGCCAGCAGCCGAATTGGGGGGAAAGAGACCCAGTACTTC
NA	TRBV9	NA	TRBJ2-3	CASSVVGTDTQYF	TGTGCCAGCAGCGTAGTCGGCACAGATACGCAGTATTTT